The entry below describes one TCR beta chain. Its target is not known. Compared with germline, one end of the junction differs, possibly owing to a read error. This PCR relied on a set of 60 Vbeta primers and 13 Jbeta primers. TCRdb's table, derived via immunoSEQ multiplex PCR, lists solely in-frame clones and lacks some. The sample gives 120,000 or so clones, approximately 80% of which show up once; around 3.5% is in the top ten. Germline-derived CDR1 and CDR2 are ENHRY and SYGVKD. The CDR3 runs 11 residues. The record originates from a study of cytomegalovirus exposure and HLA in healthy donors. Overall study findings and caveats: Solely CMV serostatus was available to characterize immune exposure. TCR beta chain V- and J-gene trimming was linked, in a later analysis, to a missense variant in DCLRE1C. Productive status was seen about 90% or about 30% of the time for most TCR beta V segments in an earlier analysis.

The genes are TRBV10-3 and TRBJ2-5, with D uncertain. The receptor was derived from a man aged 25 to 45 in good health and CMV-seronegative. Sequenced material: PBMCs. The CDR3 region has the DNA TGTGCCATCCGCAACCAGGAGACCCAGTACTTC. The encoded protein is CAIRNQETQYF.